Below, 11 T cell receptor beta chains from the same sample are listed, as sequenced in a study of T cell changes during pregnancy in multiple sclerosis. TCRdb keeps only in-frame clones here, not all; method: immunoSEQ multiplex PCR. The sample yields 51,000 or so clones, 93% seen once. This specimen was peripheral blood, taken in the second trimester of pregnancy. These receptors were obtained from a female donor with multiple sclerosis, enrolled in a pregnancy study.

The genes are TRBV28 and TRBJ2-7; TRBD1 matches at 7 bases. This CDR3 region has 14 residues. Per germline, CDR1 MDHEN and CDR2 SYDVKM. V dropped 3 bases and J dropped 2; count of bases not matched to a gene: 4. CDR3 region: CASSLIQGTYEQYF. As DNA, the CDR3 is TGTGCCAGCAGTTTGATACAGGGGACCTACGAGCAGTACTTC.

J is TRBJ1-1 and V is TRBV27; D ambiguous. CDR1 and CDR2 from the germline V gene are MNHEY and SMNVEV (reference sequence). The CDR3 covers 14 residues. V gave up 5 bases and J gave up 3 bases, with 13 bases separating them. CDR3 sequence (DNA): TGTGCCAGCAGTACATACAGAGCACACACTGAAGCTTTCTTT. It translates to CASSTYRAHTEAFF.

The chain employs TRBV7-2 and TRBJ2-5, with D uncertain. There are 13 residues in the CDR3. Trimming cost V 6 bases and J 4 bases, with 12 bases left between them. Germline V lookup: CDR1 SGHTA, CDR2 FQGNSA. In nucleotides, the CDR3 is TGTGCCAGCAGTTCCGCTAGTGGAGAGACCCAGTACTTC. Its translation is CASSSASGETQYF.

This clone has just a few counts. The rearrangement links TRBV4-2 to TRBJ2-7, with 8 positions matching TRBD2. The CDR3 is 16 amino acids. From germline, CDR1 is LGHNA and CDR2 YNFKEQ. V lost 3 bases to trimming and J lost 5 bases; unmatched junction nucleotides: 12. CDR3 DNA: TGTGCCAGCAGCCAGACCATAGCGGGATCGTACAACGAGCAGTACTTC. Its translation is CASSQTIAGSYNEQYF.

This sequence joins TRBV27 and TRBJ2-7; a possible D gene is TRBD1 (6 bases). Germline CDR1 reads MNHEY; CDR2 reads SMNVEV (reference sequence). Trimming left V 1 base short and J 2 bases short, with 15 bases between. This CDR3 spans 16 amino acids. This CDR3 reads CASSLLFQGHTYEQYF. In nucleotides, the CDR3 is TGTGCCAGCAGTTTATTATTCCAGGGGCACACCTACGAGCAGTACTTC.

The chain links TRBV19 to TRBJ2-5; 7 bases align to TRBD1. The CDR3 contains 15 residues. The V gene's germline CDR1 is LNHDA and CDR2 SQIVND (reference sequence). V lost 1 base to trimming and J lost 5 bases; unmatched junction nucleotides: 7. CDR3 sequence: CASSIVGTAVETQYF. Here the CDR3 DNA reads TGTGCCAGTAGTATAGTTGGGACAGCCGTGGAGACCCAGTACTTC.

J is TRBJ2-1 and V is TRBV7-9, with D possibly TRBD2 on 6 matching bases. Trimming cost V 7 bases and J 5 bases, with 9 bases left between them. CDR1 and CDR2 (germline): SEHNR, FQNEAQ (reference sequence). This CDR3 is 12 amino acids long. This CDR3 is CASTTGDNEQFF. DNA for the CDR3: TGTGCCAGCACGACGGGAGACAATGAGCAGTTCTTC. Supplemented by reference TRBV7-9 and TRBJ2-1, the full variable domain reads DTGVSQNPRHKITKRGQNVTFRCDPISEHNRLYWYRQTLGQGPEFLTYFQNEAQLEKSRLLSDRFSAERPKGSFSTLEIQRTEQGDSAMYLCASTTGDNEQFFGPGTRLTVL.

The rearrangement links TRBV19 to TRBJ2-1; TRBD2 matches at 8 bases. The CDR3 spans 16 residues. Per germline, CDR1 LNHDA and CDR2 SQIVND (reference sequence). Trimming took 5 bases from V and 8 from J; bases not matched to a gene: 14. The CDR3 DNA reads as TGTGCCAGTAGTGGGCGTCCGGGACTAGGATTATATGAGCAGTTCTTC. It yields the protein CASSGRPGLGLYEQFF.

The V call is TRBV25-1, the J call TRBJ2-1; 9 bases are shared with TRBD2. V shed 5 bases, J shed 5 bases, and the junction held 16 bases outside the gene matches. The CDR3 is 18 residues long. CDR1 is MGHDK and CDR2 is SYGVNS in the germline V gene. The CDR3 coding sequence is TGTGCCAGCAGTCCCTCCGCGGGAGGGGGCTTCTTGAACAATGAGCAGTTCTTC. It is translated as CASSPSAGGGFLNNEQFF.

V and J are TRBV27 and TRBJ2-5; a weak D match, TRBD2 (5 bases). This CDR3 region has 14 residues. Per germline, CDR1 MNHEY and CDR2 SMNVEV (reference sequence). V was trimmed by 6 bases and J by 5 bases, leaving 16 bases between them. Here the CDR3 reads CASRALLGSETQYF. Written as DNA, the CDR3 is TGTGCCAGCAGAGCCTTACTAGGGAGCGAGACCCAGTACTTC.

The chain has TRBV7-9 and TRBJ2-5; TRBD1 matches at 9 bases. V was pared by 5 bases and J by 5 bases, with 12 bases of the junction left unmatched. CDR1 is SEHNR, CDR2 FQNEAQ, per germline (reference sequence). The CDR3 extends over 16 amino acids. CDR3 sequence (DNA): TGTGCCAGCAGCACTCGGACAGGGGTCATGAGTGAGACCCAGTACTTC. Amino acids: CASSTRTGVMSETQYF. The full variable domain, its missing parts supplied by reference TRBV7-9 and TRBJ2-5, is DTGVSQNPRHKITKRGQNVTFRCDPISEHNRLYWYRQTLGQGPEFLTYFQNEAQLEKSRLLSDRFSAERPKGSFSTLEIQRTEQGDSAMYLCASSTRTGVMSETQYFGPGTRLLVL.